This T cell receptor beta chain derives from a study of blood T cell repertoires in COVID-19. Study-level information: There were acute and convalescent COVID-19 samples, and they came from the United States, Italy and Spain.

The repertoire was sequenced with immunoSEQ multiplex PCR; TCRdb's copy has only in-frame clones and lacks some. The data hold fewer than 300,000 clones, with roughly 85% observed a single time. Germline V CDR1 and CDR2: LGHDT, YNNKEL (reference sequence). This CDR3 spans 18 amino acids. V lost 1 base, J lost 8 bases, and 17 bases stayed unmatched. The chain recombines TRBV3-1 (or the pseudogene TRBV3-2) with TRBJ2-1; 7 bases agree with TRBD2. The material sequenced was peripheral blood. This TCR came from a woman aged 18-35 years with acute or convalescent COVID-19. CDR3 DNA sequence: TGTGCCAGCAGCCAAGGCCCCCCAGCGGGAACCCCCGTGGATGAGCAGTTCTTC. This gives the protein CASSQGPPAGTPVDEQFF.